These 24 T cell receptor beta chains share one sample of origin, sequenced in a study of blood T cell repertoires in COVID-19. The repertoire was sequenced with immunoSEQ multiplex PCR; TCRdb's copy has only in-frame clones and lacks some. The sample includes about 300,000 clones, 85% of them seen just once. Sequenced input: peripheral blood. The receptors originated from a human donor in a cohort sampled during active COVID-19.

CDR3 bases: TGTGCCAGCAGCTTAGCGGCGGGGGCGATGAACACTGAAGCTTTCTTT. Its translation is CASSLAAGAMNTEAFF. V and J are TRBV7-8 and TRBJ1-1; D is possibly TRBD1 (6 bases). The V gene's germline CDR1 is SGHVS and CDR2 FQNEAQ. The CDR3 runs to 16 residues. V was cut by 0 bases and J by 0 bases, with 11 bases left in between.

This clone has more than one count but fewer than ten. The chain combines TRBV5-1 with TRBJ2-7; tentatively, D is TRBD1 (6 bases). In germline, CDR1 is SGHRS, CDR2 YFSETQ. The CDR3 consists of 15 residues. The V and J ends lost 4 bases and 0 bases respectively, with 14 bases between them. This CDR3 reads CASSLWDTSSYEQYF. The CDR3 nucleotides read TGCGCCAGCAGCCTCTGGGACACCAGCTCCTACGAGCAGTACTTC.

This clone appeared a single time. This chain joins TRBV5-4 and TRBJ2-7, with D maybe TRBD1 (5 bases). This CDR3 contains 14 residues. Trimming stripped 0 bases from V and 2 bases from J, with 9 bases between. Germline loops: CDR1 SGHNT, CDR2 YYREEE (reference sequence). CDR3 in amino acids: CASSLEGFAYEQYF. The CDR3 DNA reads as TGTGCCAGCAGCTTGGAGGGGTTCGCCTACGAGCAGTACTTC.

The J gene is TRBJ1-5, the V gene TRBV2, with TRBD1 matching 9 bases. This CDR3 has 15 residues. Germline trimming cut 6 bases from V and 6 bases from J; bases unmatched to any gene: 9. Germline V gene sequence: CDR1 SNHLY, CDR2 FYNNEI. CDR3 sequence (DNA): TGTGCCAGCAGCGAACAGGGGGCCTTTAGTCAGCCCCAGCATTTT. This codes for CASSEQGAFSQPQHF. The full variable domain, in which reference TRBV2 and TRBJ1-5 provide the parts outside the CDR3, is EPEVTQTPSHQVTQMGQEVILRCVPISNHLYFYWYRQILGQKVEFLVSFYNNEISEKSEIFDDQFSVERPDGSNFTLKIRSTKLEDSAMYFCASSEQGAFSQPQHFGDGTRLSIL.

The J gene is TRBJ2-5, the V gene TRBV7-9; D might be TRBD1 (6 bases). Trimming pared 11 bases from V and 2 bases from J, leaving 15 bases between. Germline V CDR1 and CDR2: SEHNR, FQNEAQ (reference sequence). The CDR3 is 13 amino acids. CDR3 in amino acids: CAGRGTGQETQYF. In nucleotides, the CDR3 is TGTGCCGGAAGGGGGACGGGACAAGAGACCCAGTACTTC.

This chain links TRBV7-2 with TRBJ2-2; 7 nucleotides match TRBD2. V trimming: 5 bases; J trimming: 2 bases; junction bases outside the gene matches: 11. The length of the CDR3 is 17 residues. Germline loops: CDR1 SGHTA, CDR2 FQGNSA. The CDR3 coding sequence is TGTGCCAGCAGCAGGACACGAGCTAGCGGAAACACCGGGGAGCTGTTTTTT. It codes for CASSRTRASGNTGELFF.

V and J are TRBV5-1 and TRBJ1-2, with 10 bases matching TRBD1. CDR3 size: 13 residues. CDR1 is SGHRS, CDR2 YFSETQ, per germline. Trimming at V came to 4 bases and at J to 7 bases, leaving 4 bases not matched to a gene. CDR3: CASSKGQGTGYTF. As DNA, the CDR3 is TGCGCCAGCAGCAAGGGACAGGGGACTGGCTACACCTTC.

V usage is TRBV7-2 and J usage is TRBJ2-1, with a possible D match to TRBD2 (6 bases). Deletions cut 1 base from V and 0 bases from J, with 7 bases between. The V gene's germline CDR1 is SGHTA and CDR2 FQGNSA. The CDR3 totals 15 residues. Written as DNA, the CDR3 is TGTGCCAGCAGCTTAGAGGGAGGCTCCTACAATGAGCAGTTCTTC. Translating it yields CASSLEGGSYNEQFF. The full variable domain, completed using reference TRBV7-2 and TRBJ2-1, is GAGVSQSPSNKVTEKGKDVELRCDPISGHTALYWYRQSLGQGLEFLIYFQGNSAPDKSGLPSDRFSAERTGGSVSTLTIQRTQQEDSAVYLCASSLEGGSYNEQFFGPGTRLTVL.

The chain has TRBV7-2 and TRBJ2-1, with a tentative D call TRBD2 (6 bases). V dropped 6 bases and J dropped 10 bases, with 31 bases sitting between them. The CDR3 covers 18 residues. Germline V lookup: CDR1 SGHTA, CDR2 FQGNSA. The CDR3 DNA sequence: TGTGCCAGCAGTATCACTGGGGGGAGTACAGTGAGGTCGAGCGAGCAGTTCTTC. It codes for CASSITGGSTVRSSEQFF.

The rearrangement uses TRBV5-5 and TRBJ1-5; D is undetermined. The CDR3 runs to 18 residues. Germline CDR1 is SGHKS and CDR2 is YYEKEE (reference sequence). V lost 1 base and J lost 0, with 17 bases in between. The CDR3 DNA sequence: TGTGCCAGCAGCTTGCGGTGGCAGGTAGGAGGTAGCAATCAGCCCCAGCATTTT. This gives the protein CASSLRWQVGGSNQPQHF.

Here the CDR3 reads CASMGFRGEQYF. For the CDR3, the DNA is TGTGCCAGCATGGGGTTCCGGGGGGAGCAGTACTTC. The genes are TRBV5-4 and TRBJ2-7, with D possibly TRBD2 on 6 matching bases. Trimming cost V 6 bases and J 7 bases, with 14 bases left between them. This CDR3 contains 12 residues. Germline V lookup: CDR1 SGHNT, CDR2 YYREEE (reference sequence).

This clone was recorded only once. CDR3 nucleotide sequence: TGTGCCAGCTCACCACCTCTGGCTCAAGAGACCCAGTACTTC. Its translation: CASSPPLAQETQYF. This rearrangement joins TRBV18 to TRBJ2-5, with no clear D. This CDR3 region has 14 residues. V lost 0 bases and J 2 bases, leaving 7 bases between the germline ends. CDR1 and CDR2 from the germline V gene are KGHSH and LQKENI.

The chain combines TRBV6-2 or TRBV6-3 with TRBJ2-2; TRBD1 is a possible D gene (5 bases). Germline-derived CDR1 and CDR2 are MNHEY and SVGEGT. This CDR3 comprises 15 residues. V lost 6 bases to trimming and J lost 2 bases, with 13 bases between them. The CDR3 region is CASSLGRTNTGELFF. The CDR3 nucleotides are TGTGCCAGCAGCCTGGGGCGGACCAACACCGGGGAGCTGTTTTTT.

The V gene is TRBV21-1, the J gene TRBJ2-7; the listed D gene, TRBD2, was not tested against the DNA. TRBV21-1 is noted as a pseudogene. The CDR3 loop spans 16 amino acids. The CDR3 reads CASSKVGMEGLYEQYF. In DNA form, the CDR3 reads TGTGCCAGCAGCAAGGTTGGAATGGAGGGCCTGTACGAGCAGTACTTC.

The chain links TRBV9 to TRBJ2-3; 8 bases fit TRBD2. CDR3 length: 14 residues. V lost 4 bases and J lost 8; bases outside the gene matches: 9. Per the germline V gene, CDR1 is SGDLS and CDR2 is YYNGEE. CDR3 sequence reads: CASSIPGLEGTQYF. The CDR3 DNA reads as TGTGCCAGCAGCATCCCGGGACTAGAGGGTACGCAGTATTTT.

This clone has only one observation. This CDR3 reads CAWMPLGAQGNTIYF. In nucleotides, the CDR3 is TGTGCCTGGATGCCCCTGGGGGCGCAAGGAAACACCATATATTTT. The chain is built from TRBV30 and TRBJ1-3; possibly TRBD1 for D (6 bases). The CDR3 runs 15 residues. Germline CDR1 reads GTSNPN; CDR2 reads SVGIG (reference sequence). V shed 4 bases and J shed 4 bases, with 17 bases lying between them.

The chain uses TRBV19 and TRBJ1-2; 8 nucleotides match TRBD1. CDR3 length: 15 residues. With V trimmed by 7 bases and J by 5 bases, 12 bases remained unmatched. CDR1 is LNHDA and CDR2 is SQIVND in the germline V gene (reference sequence). CDR3 in DNA: TGTGCCAGTAATACAGGGGGAATTCTCCGATATGGCTACACCTTC. The encoded protein is CASNTGGILRYGYTF.

This clone was recorded only once. The gene calls are TRBV2 and TRBJ1-2; D ambiguous. The CDR3 length is 11 residues. V shed 6 bases and J shed 8 bases, with 10 bases lying between them. The germline CDR1 and CDR2 sequences are SNHLY and FYNNEI. The CDR3 reads CASSGKPGYTF. CDR3 nucleotide sequence: TGTGCCAGCAGCGGTAAACCGGGCTACACCTTC.

This rearrangement joins TRBV18 to TRBJ2-7; 7 bases align to TRBD1. The V gene end was trimmed by 6 bases and the J gene end by 3 bases; junction bases not matched to a gene: 5. CDR1 KGHSH and CDR2 LQKENI come from the germline V gene. This CDR3 is 13 amino acids long. The CDR3 spells CASSQQGIYEQYF. The CDR3 bases are TGTGCCAGCTCGCAACAGGGGATCTACGAGCAGTACTTC. The full variable domain, in which reference TRBV18 and TRBJ2-7 provide the parts outside the CDR3, is NAGVMQNPRHLVRRRGQEARLRCSPMKGHSHVYWYRQLPEEGLKFMVYLQKENIIDESGMPKERFSAEFPKEGPSILRIQQVVRGDSAAYFCASSQQGIYEQYFGPGTRLTVT.

This clone was recorded once. The chain has TRBV5-4 and TRBJ2-5; 13 bases agree with TRBD2. The V gene's germline CDR1 is SGHNT and CDR2 YYREEE (reference sequence). The CDR3 has 15 residues. V lost 4 bases and J lost 2; bases outside the gene matches: 2. Written as DNA, the CDR3 is TGTGCCAGCAGCCGGGGACTAGCGGGACAAGAGACCCAGTACTTC. Protein sequence: CASSRGLAGQETQYF.

V gene TRBV3-1 (or the pseudogene TRBV3-2) combines with J gene TRBJ1-1; 7 nucleotides align to TRBD1. CDR3 size: 14 residues. CDR1 is LGHDT, CDR2 YNNKEL, per germline (reference sequence). The V and J ends lost 3 bases and 1 base, in that order; junction bases with no gene match: 2. In DNA, the CDR3 is TGTGCCAGCAGCCACCAGGGGGGGAACACTGAAGCTTTCTTT. Its protein is CASSHQGGNTEAFF.

The V and J genes are TRBV6-1 and TRBJ1-3; weak D call: TRBD1 (5 bases). This CDR3 contains 15 residues. Trimming removed 1 base at V and 0 bases at J, with 7 bases between. Germline CDR1 is MNHNS and CDR2 is SASEGT. The CDR3 DNA is TGTGCCAGCAGTGAAGAGGGACTCTCTGGAAACACCATATATTTT. It yields the protein CASSEEGLSGNTIYF.

The V and J genes are TRBV10-3 and TRBJ2-3; 7 bases are a match to TRBD2. Germline V gene sequence: CDR1 ENHRY, CDR2 SYGVKD. This CDR3 is 13 amino acids long. The V segment lost 10 bases and the J segment 2 bases; nucleotides outside the gene matches: 6. CDR3 sequence (DNA): TGTGCCAGTAGGGAGGGTCTCACAGATACGCAGTATTTT. This encodes CASREGLTDTQYF.

J is TRBJ1-2 and V is TRBV30, with 9 bases matching TRBD1. The CDR3 has 13 residues. V shed 5 bases and J 4 bases; nucleotides not matched to a gene: 5. The V gene's germline CDR1 is GTSNPN and CDR2 SVGIG (reference sequence). The CDR3 is CAWGTGPAYGYTF. The CDR3 coding sequence is TGTGCCTGGGGGACAGGGCCCGCCTATGGCTACACCTTC.